The rows below give T cell receptor beta chains drawn from one sample of a study of T cell responses to AZD1222 COVID-19 vaccine. The protocol was immunoSEQ multiplex PCR, while the TCRdb copy is restricted to in-frame clones and leaves out a portion. The sample lists around 130,000 clones, approximately 93% occurring once. The input for sequencing was peripheral blood, taken on day 0 of AZD1222 vaccination. Receptors were obtained from an adult in good health. Each CDR3 is given with its conserved first and last residue. Fields, in order: CDR3 length, V gene, CDR3 protein.

CDR3 length: 17; V gene: TRBV29-1; CDR3 protein: CSVEVLRPGQGNYEQYF
CDR3 length: 13; V gene: TRBV5-1; CDR3 protein: CASSLGVLYEQYF
CDR3 length: 15; V gene: TRBV4-1; CDR3 protein: CASSLDRRNTGELFF
CDR3 length: 10; V gene: TRBV20-1; CDR3 protein: CSAPSREAFF
CDR3 length: 16; V gene: TRBV6-2/TRBV6-3; CDR3 protein: CASSRISSGRPYEQYF
CDR3 length: 13; V gene: TRBV7-6; CDR3 protein: CASSLEPGYEQYF
CDR3 length: 13; V gene: TRBV24-1; CDR3 protein: CATSDGSSNEQFF
CDR3 length: 13; V gene: TRBV3-1/TRBV3-2; CDR3 protein: CASSPPTINEQFF
CDR3 length: 15; V gene: TRBV28; CDR3 protein: CASSLFGTENNEQFF
CDR3 length: 14; V gene: TRBV5-1; CDR3 protein: CASSLRQGGEKLFF
CDR3 length: 15; V gene: TRBV2; CDR3 protein: CASSESGISNQPQHF
CDR3 length: 14; V gene: TRBV5-4; CDR3 protein: CASSLQGEHYEQYF
CDR3 length: 17; V gene: TRBV21-1; CDR3 protein: CASSKALGGMSNYGYTF
CDR3 length: 15; V gene: TRBV7-3; CDR3 protein: CASRVSGSSYNEQFF
CDR3 length: 15; V gene: TRBV4-3; CDR3 protein: CASSQGNNAGNTIYF
CDR3 length: 16; V gene: TRBV5-4; CDR3 protein: CASSTGTSGRLYTQYF
CDR3 length: 14; V gene: TRBV2; CDR3 protein: CASSVRGLNEKLFF
CDR3 length: 11; V gene: TRBV28; CDR3 protein: CAAARVQPQHF
CDR3 length: 14; V gene: TRBV2; CDR3 protein: CASRGTSGRNTQYF
CDR3 length: 14; V gene: TRBV19; CDR3 protein: CASSMGDYKNIQYF
CDR3 length: 14; V gene: TRBV4-2; CDR3 protein: CASSQPGQNTEAFF
CDR3 length: 16; V gene: TRBV27; CDR3 protein: CASRPTGAHSGNTIYF
CDR3 length: 17; V gene: TRBV7-3; CDR3 protein: CASSLGLAGASYNEQFF
CDR3 length: 14; V gene: TRBV21-1; CDR3 protein: CASSGQGRVWGYTF
CDR3 length: 16; V gene: TRBV6-2/TRBV6-3; CDR3 protein: CASSFRLAGTYNEQFF
CDR3 length: 13; V gene: TRBV12-3/TRBV12-4; CDR3 protein: CASSFRGGNEQFF
CDR3 length: 14; V gene: TRBV7-9; CDR3 protein: CASSLIRGNSPLHF
CDR3 length: 14; V gene: TRBV18; CDR3 protein: CASSPLGRIEKLFF
CDR3 length: 15; V gene: TRBV28; CDR3 protein: CASSFPNQGRQPQHF
CDR3 length: 16; V gene: TRBV18; CDR3 protein: CASSRIRSGSEETQYF
CDR3 length: 16; V gene: TRBV5-6; CDR3 protein: CASSIGPGRSNQPQHF
CDR3 length: 14; V gene: TRBV2; CDR3 protein: CASSEVGGISPLHF
CDR3 length: 12; V gene: TRBV29-1; CDR3 protein: CSGQTGGTEAFF
CDR3 length: 14; V gene: TRBV28; CDR3 protein: CASRNQGAAYGYTF
CDR3 length: 11; V gene: TRBV29-1; CDR3 protein: CSGYSDTEAFF
CDR3 length: 15; V gene: TRBV5-1; CDR3 protein: CASSLEGGRAQPQHF
CDR3 length: 16; V gene: TRBV6-2/TRBV6-3; CDR3 protein: CASSYWGGTGHYEQYF